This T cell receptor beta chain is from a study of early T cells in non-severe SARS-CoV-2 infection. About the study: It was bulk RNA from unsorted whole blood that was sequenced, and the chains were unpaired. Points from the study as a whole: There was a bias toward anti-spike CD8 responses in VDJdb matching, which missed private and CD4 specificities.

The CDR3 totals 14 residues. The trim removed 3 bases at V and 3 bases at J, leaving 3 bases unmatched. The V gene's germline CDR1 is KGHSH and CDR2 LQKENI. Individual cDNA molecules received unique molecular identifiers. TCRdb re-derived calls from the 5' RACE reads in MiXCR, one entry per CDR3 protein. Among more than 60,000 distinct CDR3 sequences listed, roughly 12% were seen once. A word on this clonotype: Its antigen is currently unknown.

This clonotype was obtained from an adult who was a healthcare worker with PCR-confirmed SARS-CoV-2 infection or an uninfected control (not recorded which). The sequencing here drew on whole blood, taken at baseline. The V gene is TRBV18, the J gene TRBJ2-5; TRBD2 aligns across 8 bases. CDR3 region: CASSPGAGEETQYF. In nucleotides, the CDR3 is TGTGCCAGCTCACCCGGAGCGGGGGAAGAGACCCAGTACTTC.